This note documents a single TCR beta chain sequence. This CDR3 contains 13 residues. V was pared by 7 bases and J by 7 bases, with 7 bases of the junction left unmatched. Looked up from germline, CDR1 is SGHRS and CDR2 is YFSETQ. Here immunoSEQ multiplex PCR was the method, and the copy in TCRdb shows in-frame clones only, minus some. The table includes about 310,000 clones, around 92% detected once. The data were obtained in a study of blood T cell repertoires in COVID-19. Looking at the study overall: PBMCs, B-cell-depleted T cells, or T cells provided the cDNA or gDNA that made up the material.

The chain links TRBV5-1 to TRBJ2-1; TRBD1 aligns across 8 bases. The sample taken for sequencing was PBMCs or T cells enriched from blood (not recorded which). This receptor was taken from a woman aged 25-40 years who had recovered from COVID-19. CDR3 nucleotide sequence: TGCGCCAGCTATGAGGACAGGGTGAATGAGCAGTTCTTC. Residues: CASYEDRVNEQFF.